This passage covers 4 T cell receptor beta chains from one sample sequenced in a study of cytomegalovirus exposure and HLA in healthy donors. Both 60 Vbeta primers and 13 Jbeta primers went into the PCR. Clones were sequenced by immunoSEQ multiplex PCR, and TCRdb holds only the in-frame ones, with some missing. The table lists around 94,000 clones, about 88% of them singletons. The sequencing input was PBMCs. The source is a man aged 18 to 29 in good health and CMV-seronegative.

The chain couples TRBV5-6 to TRBJ1-5; D call uncertain. The V and J ends lost 0 bases and 7 bases respectively, with 5 bases between them. Germline CDR1 is SGHDT and CDR2 is YYEEEE. CDR3 length equals 12 residues. The CDR3 DNA reads TGTGCCAGCAGCTTGGGTTCGCAGCCCCAGCATTTT. Translated: CASSLGSQPQHF. The full variable domain, completed using reference TRBV5-6 and TRBJ1-5, is DAGVTQSPTHLIKTRGQQVTLRCSPKSGHDTVSWYQQALGQGPQFIFQYYEEEERQRGNFPDRFSGHQFPNYSSELNVNALLLGDSALYLCASSLGSQPQHFGDGTRLSIL.

This chain links TRBV9 with TRBJ2-5, with 10 bases that match TRBD1. Germline loops: CDR1 SGDLS, CDR2 YYNGEE. CDR3 length: 16 amino acids. The J segment lost 4 bases and the V segment lost 3 bases, leaving 9 bases of the junction unmatched. CDR3 coding DNA: TGTGCCAGCAGCGCTGGGGGACAGGGGATGGGAGAGACCCAGTACTTC. Translated, it gives CASSAGGQGMGETQYF.

V usage is TRBV25-1 and J usage is TRBJ1-1; maybe TRBD1 (5 bases). The CDR3 contains 13 residues. Germline V gives CDR1 MGHDK, CDR2 SYGVNS. Trimming removed 5 bases from V and 4 bases from J, with 11 bases in between. CDR3 bases: TGTGCCAGCAGTCGGAGGGGCATCACTGAAGCTTTCTTT. Its protein is CASSRRGITEAFF.

J is TRBJ1-4 and V is TRBV9, with 9 bases fitting TRBD1. V lost 4 bases, J lost 3 bases, and 10 bases stayed unmatched. Germline V gene sequence: CDR1 SGDLS, CDR2 YYNGEE. The CDR3 is made up of 17 amino acids. CDR3 DNA: TGTGCCAGCAGCCTCACACCAAGGACAGGGGCTAATGAAAAACTGTTTTTT. This gives the protein CASSLTPRTGANEKLFF.